These T cell receptor beta chains were read from a single sample in a study of blood T cell repertoires in COVID-19. Repertoires were generated with immunoSEQ multiplex PCR, while TCRdb's copy carries only in-frame clones and drops some. The sample contains approximately 59,000 clones, about 81% of which appear only once. Input material: peripheral blood. These receptors all come from a man older than 75 with acute or convalescent COVID-19. Both conserved end residues are part of each CDR3. Fields, in order: D gene, CDR3 length, J gene, V gene, clone size, CDR3 DNA, CDR3 protein. The D gene is left open where the match is weak. Only part of the rows carry a size: once, few, many, or a class if the clone is expanded.

d_call: TRBD1; cdr3_length: 14; j_call: TRBJ2-3; v_call: TRBV2; clone_size: NA; cdr3_nt: TGTGCCAGCAGCCGGGACAGAGGCACAGATACGCAGTATTTT; cdr3_aa: CASSRDRGTDTQYF
d_call: TRBD1; cdr3_length: 14; j_call: TRBJ1-2; v_call: TRBV19; clone_size: NA; cdr3_nt: TGTGCCAGTACCCAGGGACAGTTTAACTATGGCTACACCTTC; cdr3_aa: CASTQGQFNYGYTF
d_call: TRBD1; cdr3_length: 14; j_call: TRBJ1-2; v_call: TRBV28; clone_size: NA; cdr3_nt: TGTGCCAGCAGTCCAGAGACAGGGCGAGGTGGCTACACCTTC; cdr3_aa: CASSPETGRGGYTF
d_call: NA; cdr3_length: 12; j_call: TRBJ1-1; v_call: TRBV12-3/TRBV12-4; clone_size: NA; cdr3_nt: TGTGCCAGCAGTAGGGGATCGGCTGAAGCTTTCTTT; cdr3_aa: CASSRGSAEAFF
d_call: NA; cdr3_length: 14; j_call: TRBJ2-1; v_call: TRBV7-2; clone_size: NA; cdr3_nt: TGTGCCAGCAGCCTCGGGGGAGGAAGGCATGAGCAGTTCTTC; cdr3_aa: CASSLGGGRHEQFF
d_call: NA; cdr3_length: 12; j_call: TRBJ2-7; v_call: TRBV21-1; clone_size: NA; cdr3_nt: TGTGCCAGCAGCCCTCGAGGCTACGAGCAGTACTTC; cdr3_aa: CASSPRGYEQYF
d_call: TRBD2; cdr3_length: 15; j_call: TRBJ2-1; v_call: TRBV27; clone_size: once; cdr3_nt: TGTGCCAGCAGTTCGCTAGCGGGGCGAGGGAATGAGCAGTTCTTC; cdr3_aa: CASSSLAGRGNEQFF
d_call: NA; cdr3_length: 11; j_call: TRBJ1-1; v_call: TRBV20-1; clone_size: NA; cdr3_nt: TGCAGTGCGCCCTGGACAGAGAAAGCTTTCTTT; cdr3_aa: CSAPWTEKAFF
d_call: TRBD1; cdr3_length: 15; j_call: TRBJ2-7; v_call: TRBV2; clone_size: once; cdr3_nt: TGTGCCAGCAGGTCAACAGGGGTCGGGAAATACGAGCAGTACTTC; cdr3_aa: CASRSTGVGKYEQYF
d_call: NA; cdr3_length: 14; j_call: TRBJ1-1; v_call: TRBV7-3; clone_size: NA; cdr3_nt: TGTGCCAGCAGGCCAGGGAAAAGGAACACTGAAGCTTTCTTT; cdr3_aa: CASRPGKRNTEAFF
d_call: TRBD2; cdr3_length: 16; j_call: TRBJ2-1; v_call: TRBV27; clone_size: NA; cdr3_nt: TGTGCCAGCAGTCCCTCGGGAGGGGCAGGGGCCAATGAGCAGTTCTTC; cdr3_aa: CASSPSGGAGANEQFF
d_call: NA; cdr3_length: 15; j_call: TRBJ1-6; v_call: TRBV7-8; clone_size: NA; cdr3_nt: TGTGCCAGCAGCTTAAATGGCAGGGTCGGTTCACCCCTCCACTTT; cdr3_aa: CASSLNGRVGSPLHF
d_call: NA; cdr3_length: 14; j_call: TRBJ2-7; v_call: TRBV7-8; clone_size: NA; cdr3_nt: TGTGCCAGCAGCTTAGTCGGGGACACGCTCGAGCAGTACTTC; cdr3_aa: CASSLVGDTLEQYF
d_call: TRBD1; cdr3_length: 16; j_call: TRBJ2-2; v_call: TRBV5-1; clone_size: NA; cdr3_nt: TGCGCCAGCAGCTTGGCCCCGACAGGGACGGAATGGGAGCTGTTTTTT; cdr3_aa: CASSLAPTGTEWELFF
d_call: TRBD2; cdr3_length: 19; j_call: TRBJ2-4; v_call: TRBV7-2; clone_size: once; cdr3_nt: TGTGCCAGCAGCTTAGACCTTCGGAGCGGGAGGGGGTCAGGGGGGATTCAGTACTTC; cdr3_aa: CASSLDLRSGRGSGGIQYF
d_call: TRBD2; cdr3_length: 15; j_call: TRBJ2-1; v_call: TRBV9; clone_size: NA; cdr3_nt: TGTGCCAGCAGCATGGGACTAGCGGGGTACAATGAGCAGTTCTTC; cdr3_aa: CASSMGLAGYNEQFF
d_call: TRBD2; cdr3_length: 17; j_call: TRBJ2-1; v_call: TRBV27; clone_size: once; cdr3_nt: TGTGCCAGCAGTTCAACGACGACTAGCGGGGGGGCCGGTGAGCAGTTCTTC; cdr3_aa: CASSSTTTSGGAGEQFF
d_call: TRBD1; cdr3_length: 15; j_call: TRBJ1-1; v_call: TRBV10-3; clone_size: many; cdr3_nt: TGTGCCATCAGTTTCAGGGGGACGAGGGGGACTGAAGCTTTCTTT; cdr3_aa: CAISFRGTRGTEAFF
d_call: TRBD2; cdr3_length: 15; j_call: TRBJ2-7; v_call: TRBV3-1/TRBV3-2; clone_size: NA; cdr3_nt: TGTGCCAGCAGCCGACGGGGGGGACTAGCTTACGAGCAGTACTTC; cdr3_aa: CASSRRGGLAYEQYF
d_call: TRBD2; cdr3_length: 15; j_call: TRBJ2-1; v_call: TRBV7-3; clone_size: NA; cdr3_nt: TGTGCCAGCAGCTTCGGGACTAGCGGGTACAATGAGCAGTTCTTC; cdr3_aa: CASSFGTSGYNEQFF
d_call: NA; cdr3_length: 12; j_call: TRBJ2-5; v_call: TRBV5-1; clone_size: few; cdr3_nt: TGCGCCAGCAGCTTGGCCGGGGAGACCCAGTACTTC; cdr3_aa: CASSLAGETQYF
d_call: NA; cdr3_length: 14; j_call: TRBJ1-6; v_call: TRBV5-1; clone_size: NA; cdr3_nt: TGCGCCAGCAGGCTTGGACAGTGGAATTCACCCCTCCACTTT; cdr3_aa: CASRLGQWNSPLHF
d_call: NA; cdr3_length: 14; j_call: TRBJ2-3; v_call: TRBV20-1; clone_size: NA; cdr3_nt: TGCAGTGCTAGTTCGGCAGGGATGGCAGATACGCAGTATTTT; cdr3_aa: CSASSAGMADTQYF
d_call: NA; cdr3_length: 14; j_call: TRBJ1-5; v_call: TRBV5-1; clone_size: NA; cdr3_nt: TGCGCCAGCAGCCGAGGAGGGAGCAATCAGCCCCAGCATTTT; cdr3_aa: CASSRGGSNQPQHF
d_call: TRBD2; cdr3_length: 16; j_call: TRBJ2-1; v_call: TRBV27; clone_size: NA; cdr3_nt: TGTGCCAGCAACAAGCTTGGGACTAGCGGGGCCAATGAGCAGTTCTTC; cdr3_aa: CASNKLGTSGANEQFF
d_call: TRBD2; cdr3_length: 17; j_call: TRBJ2-2; v_call: TRBV18; clone_size: NA; cdr3_nt: TGTGCCAGCTCACGAACCCGGACTAGCGGTGAATCCGGGGAGCTGTTTTTT; cdr3_aa: CASSRTRTSGESGELFF
d_call: NA; cdr3_length: 14; j_call: TRBJ1-5; v_call: TRBV6-5; clone_size: few; cdr3_nt: TGTGCCAGCAGTTACGCAGGGGTTCATCAGCCCCAGCATTTT; cdr3_aa: CASSYAGVHQPQHF
d_call: NA; cdr3_length: 14; j_call: TRBJ1-3; v_call: TRBV18; clone_size: NA; cdr3_nt: TGTGCCAGCTCACCTCAGGGCTCAGGAAACACCATATATTTT; cdr3_aa: CASSPQGSGNTIYF
d_call: NA; cdr3_length: 13; j_call: TRBJ2-7; v_call: TRBV28; clone_size: once; cdr3_nt: TGTGCCAGCAGCCGACAGGAGCCTTACGAGCAGTACTTC; cdr3_aa: CASSRQEPYEQYF
d_call: NA; cdr3_length: 14; j_call: TRBJ1-4; v_call: TRBV4-1; clone_size: once; cdr3_nt: TGCGCCAGCAGTCGGGGTCCACGTCCGGAAAAACTGTTTTTT; cdr3_aa: CASSRGPRPEKLFF
d_call: NA; cdr3_length: 13; j_call: TRBJ2-3; v_call: TRBV29-1; clone_size: NA; cdr3_nt: TGCAGCGCCCCCCCGGGGTTGGGAGATACGCAGTATTTT; cdr3_aa: CSAPPGLGDTQYF
d_call: TRBD2; cdr3_length: 15; j_call: TRBJ2-7; v_call: TRBV7-6; clone_size: NA; cdr3_nt: TGTGCCAGCAGCTTAGCCGGGGGGGGAGGCTACGAGCAGTACTTC; cdr3_aa: CASSLAGGGGYEQYF
d_call: TRBD2; cdr3_length: 19; j_call: TRBJ2-3; v_call: TRBV24-1; clone_size: NA; cdr3_nt: TGTGCCACCAGTGATCCCCGGTTTCGGGCGGGGGAGATCACAGATACGCAGTATTTT; cdr3_aa: CATSDPRFRAGEITDTQYF
d_call: NA; cdr3_length: 16; j_call: TRBJ1-5; v_call: TRBV6-2/TRBV6-3; clone_size: NA; cdr3_nt: TGTGCCAGCAGTTACTCGCACAGATATAGCAATCAGCCCCAGCATTTT; cdr3_aa: CASSYSHRYSNQPQHF
d_call: NA; cdr3_length: 16; j_call: TRBJ1-2; v_call: TRBV9; clone_size: few; cdr3_nt: TGTGCCAGCAGCGTAGGACAGCTAAACGTCAACCATGGCTACACCTTC; cdr3_aa: CASSVGQLNVNHGYTF
d_call: TRBD2; cdr3_length: 15; j_call: TRBJ2-1; v_call: TRBV9; clone_size: NA; cdr3_nt: TGTGCCAGCAGCGTAGCGGGACTAGCGGGGTATGAGCAGTTCTTC; cdr3_aa: CASSVAGLAGYEQFF
d_call: NA; cdr3_length: 15; j_call: TRBJ2-3; v_call: TRBV7-2; clone_size: NA; cdr3_nt: TGTGCCAGCAGCTTCGGGACTGGGTACACAGATACGCAGTATTTT; cdr3_aa: CASSFGTGYTDTQYF